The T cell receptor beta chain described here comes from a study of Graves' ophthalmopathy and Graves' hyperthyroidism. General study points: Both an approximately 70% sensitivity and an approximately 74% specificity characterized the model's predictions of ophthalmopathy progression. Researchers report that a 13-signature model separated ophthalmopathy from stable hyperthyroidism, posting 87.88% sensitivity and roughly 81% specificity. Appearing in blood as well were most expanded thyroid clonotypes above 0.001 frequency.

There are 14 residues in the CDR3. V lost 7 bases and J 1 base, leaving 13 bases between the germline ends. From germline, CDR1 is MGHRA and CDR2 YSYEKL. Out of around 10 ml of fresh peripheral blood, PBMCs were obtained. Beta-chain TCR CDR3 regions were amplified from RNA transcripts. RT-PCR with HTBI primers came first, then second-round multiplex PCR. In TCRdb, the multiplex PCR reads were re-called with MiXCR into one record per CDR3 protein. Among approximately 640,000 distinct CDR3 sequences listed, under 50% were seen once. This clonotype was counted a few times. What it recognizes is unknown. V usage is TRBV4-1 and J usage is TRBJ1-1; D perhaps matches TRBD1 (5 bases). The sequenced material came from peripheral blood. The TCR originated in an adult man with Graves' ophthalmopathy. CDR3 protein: CASTSPGTNTEAFF. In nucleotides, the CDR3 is TGCGCCAGCACCTCCCCCGGGACGAACACTGAAGCTTTCTTT.